This T cell receptor (beta chain) is drawn from a study of blood T cells in healthy people across ages. This CDR3 comprises 16 residues. Germline loops: CDR1 SGHDN, CDR2 FVKESK. V was pared by 2 bases and J by 7 bases, with 9 bases of the junction left unmatched. Primed by a sample-barcoded 5' primer and a J-beta primer mix, a second PCR proceeded for 7 to 11 cycles. MiXCR, applied by TCRdb to the 5' RACE reads, yields one record per CDR3 protein. This table has some 920,000 distinct CDR3 sequences, roughly 51% appearing once. The chain couples TRBV14 to TRBJ1-4; 8 bases map to TRBD1. The sequence was collected from a woman aged 55-69 years in good health. The sample was blood. The CDR3 DNA is TGTGCCAGCAGCCAACACCGCCAGGGGGCAGGTGAAAAACTGTTTTTT. Protein: CASSQHRQGAGEKLFF.